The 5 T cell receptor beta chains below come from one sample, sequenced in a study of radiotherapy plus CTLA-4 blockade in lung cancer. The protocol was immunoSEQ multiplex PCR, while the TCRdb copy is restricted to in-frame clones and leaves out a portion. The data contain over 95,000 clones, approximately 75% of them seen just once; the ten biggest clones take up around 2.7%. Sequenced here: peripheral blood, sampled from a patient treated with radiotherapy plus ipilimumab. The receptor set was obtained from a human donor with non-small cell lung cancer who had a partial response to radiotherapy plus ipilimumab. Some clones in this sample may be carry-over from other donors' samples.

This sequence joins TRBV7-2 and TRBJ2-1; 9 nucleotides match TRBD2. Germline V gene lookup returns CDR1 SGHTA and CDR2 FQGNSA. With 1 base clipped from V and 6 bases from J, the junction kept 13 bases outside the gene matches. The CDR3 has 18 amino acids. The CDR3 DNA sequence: TGTGCCAGCAGCTTAGGCCCCAGCGGGGGGCCTCAGGGCAATGAGCAGTTCTTC. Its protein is CASSLGPSGGPQGNEQFF.

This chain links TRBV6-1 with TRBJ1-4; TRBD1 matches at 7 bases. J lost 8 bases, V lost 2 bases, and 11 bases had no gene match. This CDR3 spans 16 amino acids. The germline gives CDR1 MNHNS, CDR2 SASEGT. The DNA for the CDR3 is TGTGCCAGCAGTGAAAACCGGCTACAGGGGTGGGAAAAACTGTTTTTT. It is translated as CASSENRLQGWEKLFF.

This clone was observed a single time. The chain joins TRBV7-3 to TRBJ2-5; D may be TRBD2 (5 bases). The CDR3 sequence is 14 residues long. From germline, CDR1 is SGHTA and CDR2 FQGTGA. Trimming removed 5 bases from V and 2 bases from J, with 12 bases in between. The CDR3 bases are TGTGCCAGCAGCCGGACTGGAGGACAAGAGACCCAGTACTTC. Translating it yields CASSRTGGQETQYF.

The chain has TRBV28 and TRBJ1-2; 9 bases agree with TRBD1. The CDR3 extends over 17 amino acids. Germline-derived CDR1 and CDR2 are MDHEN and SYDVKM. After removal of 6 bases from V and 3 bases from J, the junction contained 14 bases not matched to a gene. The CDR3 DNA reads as TGTGCCAGCAGAGAGTACACGGACAGGGGAATGGACTATGGCTACACCTTC. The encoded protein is CASREYTDRGMDYGYTF.

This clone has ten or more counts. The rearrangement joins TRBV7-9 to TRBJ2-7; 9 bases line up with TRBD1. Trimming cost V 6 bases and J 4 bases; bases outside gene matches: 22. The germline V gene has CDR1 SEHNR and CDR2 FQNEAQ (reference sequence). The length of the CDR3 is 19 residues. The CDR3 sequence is CASSRRTGTGTHQLYEQYF. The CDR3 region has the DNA TGTGCCAGCAGTCGACGAACCGGGACAGGGACTCACCAATTGTACGAGCAGTACTTC.